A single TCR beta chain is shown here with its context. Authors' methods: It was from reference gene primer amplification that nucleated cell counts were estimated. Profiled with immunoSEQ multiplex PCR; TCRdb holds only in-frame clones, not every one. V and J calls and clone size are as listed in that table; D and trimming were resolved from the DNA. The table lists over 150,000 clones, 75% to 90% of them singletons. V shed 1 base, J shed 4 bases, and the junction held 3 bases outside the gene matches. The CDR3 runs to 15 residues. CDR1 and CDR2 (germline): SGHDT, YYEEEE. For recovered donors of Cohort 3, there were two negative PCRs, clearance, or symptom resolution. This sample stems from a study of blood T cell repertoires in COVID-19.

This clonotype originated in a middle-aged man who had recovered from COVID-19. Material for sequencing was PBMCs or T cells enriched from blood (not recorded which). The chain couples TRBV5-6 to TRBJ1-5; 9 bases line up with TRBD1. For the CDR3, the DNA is TGTGCCAGCAGCTTGTGGGACAGGGAGAATCAGCCCCAGCATTTT. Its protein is CASSLWDRENQPQHF.